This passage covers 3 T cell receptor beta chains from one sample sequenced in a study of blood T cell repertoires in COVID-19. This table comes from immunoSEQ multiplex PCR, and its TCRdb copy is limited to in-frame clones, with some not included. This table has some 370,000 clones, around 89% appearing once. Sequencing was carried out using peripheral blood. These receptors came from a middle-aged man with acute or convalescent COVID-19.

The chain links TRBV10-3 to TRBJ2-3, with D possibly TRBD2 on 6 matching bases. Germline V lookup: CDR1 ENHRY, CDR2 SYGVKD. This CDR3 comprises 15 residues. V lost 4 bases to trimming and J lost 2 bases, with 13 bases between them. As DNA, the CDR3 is TGTGCCATCAGTGGCGGGGCCGATATCACAGATACGCAGTATTTT. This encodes CAISGGADITDTQYF.

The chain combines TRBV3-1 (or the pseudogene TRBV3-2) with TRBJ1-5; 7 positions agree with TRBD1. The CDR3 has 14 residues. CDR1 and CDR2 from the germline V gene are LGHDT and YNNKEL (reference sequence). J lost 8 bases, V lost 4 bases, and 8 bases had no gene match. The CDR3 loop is CASSLTQGWEPQHF. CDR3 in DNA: TGTGCCAGCAGCCTAACACAGGGGTGGGAGCCCCAGCATTTT.

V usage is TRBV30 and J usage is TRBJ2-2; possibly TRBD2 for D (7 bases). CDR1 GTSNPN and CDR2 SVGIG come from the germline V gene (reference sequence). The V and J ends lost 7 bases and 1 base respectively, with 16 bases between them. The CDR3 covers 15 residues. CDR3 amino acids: CAFLGGARNTGELFF. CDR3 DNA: TGTGCCTTTCTAGGGGGGGCCAGGAACACCGGGGAGCTGTTTTTT.